This entry concerns a single T cell receptor (beta chain). The sample is drawn from a study of T-cell reconstitution after alpha-beta-depleted transplantation in children. Researchers prepared the TCRbeta library using unique molecular identifiers, the study reports. TCRdb used MiXCR to reprocess the PCR reads, holding one entry per CDR3 protein. The repertoire holds about 540,000 distinct CDR3 sequences, with 15% to 20% as singletons. The trim removed 2 bases at V and 6 bases at J, leaving 12 bases unmatched. This CDR3 comprises 17 residues. Germline V gene sequence: CDR1 SEHNR, CDR2 FQNEAQ (reference sequence).

The clonotype originates from a human donor who donated a stem cell graft to a child with acute lymphoblastic leukemia. V usage is TRBV7-9 and J usage is TRBJ2-1; 8 bases fit TRBD2. Material: PBMCs from the stem cell graft donor, obtained from the stem cell graft. CDR3 residues: CASSLQVQREIINEQFF. The CDR3, as DNA: TGTGCCAGCAGCTTACAGGTTCAGCGGGAGATTATCAATGAGCAGTTCTTC.